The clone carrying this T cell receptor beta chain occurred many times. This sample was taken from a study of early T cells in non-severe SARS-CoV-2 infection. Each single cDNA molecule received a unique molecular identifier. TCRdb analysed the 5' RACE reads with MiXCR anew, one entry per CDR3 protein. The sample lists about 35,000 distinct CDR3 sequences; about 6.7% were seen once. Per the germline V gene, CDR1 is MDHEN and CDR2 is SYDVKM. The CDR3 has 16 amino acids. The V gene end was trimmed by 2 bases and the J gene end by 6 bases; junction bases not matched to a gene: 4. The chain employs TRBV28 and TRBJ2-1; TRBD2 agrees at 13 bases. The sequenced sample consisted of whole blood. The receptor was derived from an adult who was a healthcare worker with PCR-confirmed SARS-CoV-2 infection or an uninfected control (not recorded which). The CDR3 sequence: CASSLTGLAGINEQFF. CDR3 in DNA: TGTGCCAGCAGTTTAACGGGACTAGCGGGAATCAATGAGCAGTTCTTC.